This TCR beta chain was observed in a study of T cell repertoires in cytomegalovirus infection. The overall study: Selected CMV epitopes included recently identified HLA-C-restricted ones as well as well-studied HLA-B-restricted ones.

Concerning this clonotype itself: Its antigen is not identified.

Study findings and constraints: CMV-specific TCR beta clonotypes restricted by HLA-C dominated the ex vivo response. Summed frequency of public TCR beta families distinguished CMV carriers with the relevant HLA.

Each CDR3 protein is one row after TCRdb ran MiXCR on the reads. The sample has hundreds of thousands of distinct CDR3 sequences; about 30% are singletons. Trimming took off 7 bases at V and 2 bases at J, with 12 bases between the two ends. The CDR3 runs 13 residues. In germline, CDR1 is MNHNS, CDR2 SASEGT. The specimen was cultured PBMCs, collected from culture after CMV antigen stimulation. The genes are TRBV6-1 and TRBJ2-7, with a weak D call TRBD1 (6 bases). The origin of this receptor is a human donor in good health (CMV status not recorded). Some clones in this sample may be carry-over from other donors' samples. This CDR3 is CASKQGLTYEQYF. CDR3 bases: TGTGCCAGCAAACAGGGCCTGACCTACGAGCAGTACTTC.